This T cell receptor beta chain was identified during a study of response to subunit inactivated influenza vaccine. Germline V lookup: CDR1 DFQATT, CDR2 SNEGSKA (reference sequence). The J segment lost 0 bases and the V segment lost 7 bases, leaving 4 bases of the junction unmatched. This CDR3 is built from 13 residues. TCRdb re-analysed the RT-PCR reads in MiXCR, keeping a single row per CDR3 protein. This table holds roughly 710,000 distinct CDR3 sequences, 14% found once. The sequenced sample was PBMCs from blood, obtained 14 days before vaccination. The gene calls are TRBV20-1 and TRBJ2-3, with 7 bases that match TRBD2. The origin of this receptor is a man aged 50-60 years who received an inactivated influenza vaccine. The chain's CDR3 is CSGFSGSTDTQYF. In DNA form, the CDR3 reads TGCAGTGGATTTAGCGGGAGCACAGATACGCAGTATTTT.